This T cell receptor beta chain was sequenced for a study of T cells after yellow fever vaccination. The V gene end was trimmed by 6 bases and the J gene end by 6 bases; junction bases not matched to a gene: 10. The CDR3 contains 16 residues. TCRdb re-analysed the 5' RACE reads in MiXCR, keeping a single row per CDR3 protein. The sample holds nearly 300,000 distinct CDR3 sequences, approximately 10% seen once. The sequencing used CD4+ T cells sorted from PBMCs, collected 5 days after the yellow fever booster vaccination. The chain uses TRBV12-3 or TRBV12-4 and TRBJ2-2, with TRBD2 matching over 10 bases. The clonotype originates from a man aged 18 to 29 who received the YFV17D yellow fever vaccine. CDR3 bases: TGTGCCAGCAGAAATCGAGCGGGGGGGCCCGCCGGGGAGCTGTTTTTT. Its protein product is CASRNRAGGPAGELFF.